This entry lists 5 T cell receptor beta chains sequenced from one sample in a study of shared clonotypes between healthy human individuals (dated by TCRdb to about 2020). CD8 naive samples consisted of CD45RO-negative cells that were positively selected for CCR7, yielding a CD45RA+CCR7+ population without TemRA cells. The method was the immunoSEQ multiplex PCR assay. TCRdb obtained this table from immuneACCESS and retained in-frame rearrangements with V and J assigned. These tables miss some clones; where compared with another copy, unresolved V genes account for less than half of the shortfall, and the remainder is unexplained. This sample holds roughly 2,000,000 clones; 93% were observed only once. The top ten hold 1.5% to 2% of the sample. The sequencing input was naive CD8+ T cells from PBMCs. The sample's cell subset or site label is to be understood as: CD45RA+CCR7+. The receptors were gathered from a young man in good health. Some clones in this sample may be carry-over from other donors' samples.

V and J are TRBV9 and TRBJ2-3; maybe TRBD1 (6 bases). Germline V gene data show CDR1 as SGDLS and CDR2 as YYNGEE. The CDR3 length is 16 residues. V lost 4 bases to trimming and J lost 0 bases, with 15 bases between them. CDR3 nucleotides: TGTGCCAGCAGCACCGAGCACAGGGTTAGCACAGATACGCAGTATTTT. Translated: CASSTEHRVSTDTQYF.

This chain connects TRBV11-2 to TRBJ2-3; the D is unclear. The V end lost 3 bases, the J end lost 1 base, and 17 bases lay between the germline ends. Looked up from germline, CDR1 is SGHAT and CDR2 is FQNNGV. The CDR3 consists of 17 residues. CDR3 in DNA: TGTGCCAGCAGCTTGTCGACATCAAGGGATCGCACAGATACGCAGTATTTT. Protein sequence: CASSLSTSRDRTDTQYF.

This clone was found once. This rearrangement joins TRBV13 to TRBJ2-1; 9 nucleotides agree with TRBD1. The length of the CDR3 is 16 residues. Germline V lookup: CDR1 PRHDT, CDR2 FYEKMQ (reference sequence). The junction had 11 bases not matched to a gene; V was cut back by 6 bases and J by 5 bases. The CDR3 reads CASSRIRDRENNEQFF. The CDR3, as DNA: TGTGCCAGCAGTCGGATCCGGGACAGGGAAAACAATGAGCAGTTCTTC.

For this clone: Other DNA sequences within the sample encode an identical CDR3. The chain recombines TRBV6-5 with TRBJ2-7; D gene uncertain. Trimming stripped 0 bases from V and 1 base from J, with 4 bases between. Per the germline V gene, CDR1 is MNHEY and CDR2 is SVGAGI. The CDR3 extends over 13 amino acids. CDR3 residues: CASSYSGSYEQYF. CDR3 DNA: TGTGCCAGCAGTTACTCGGGGTCCTACGAGCAGTACTTC.

The gene calls are TRBV28 and TRBJ2-2; D is undetermined. Germline V gene data show CDR1 as MDHEN and CDR2 as SYDVKM. Between the trimmed V and J ends, which lost 6 bases and 7 bases, there was a span of 9 bases. The CDR3 extends over 12 amino acids. CDR3 nucleotide sequence: TGTGCCAGCAGACTCGTAGACGGGGAGCTGTTTTTT. Translating it yields CASRLVDGELFF.